The sample holds many counts of the clone carrying this T cell receptor (beta chain). The TCR beta CDR3 regions underwent amplification from RNA transcripts. In the first round, RT-PCR was carried out with HTBI primers, and a multiplex PCR formed the second round. TCRdb re-analysed the multiplex PCR reads in MiXCR, keeping a single row per CDR3 protein. The repertoire consists of 400,000 to 450,000 distinct CDR3 sequences, with under 25% occurring once and the leading ten covering 2.5% to 3.5%. The data stem from a study of Graves' ophthalmopathy and Graves' hyperthyroidism. CDR3 length: 15 residues. V lost 5 bases, J lost 4 bases, and 10 bases stayed unmatched. Germline V CDR1 and CDR2: LNHDA, SQIVND (reference sequence).

This clonotype was obtained from a woman under 30 with stable Graves' hyperthyroidism. This chain joins TRBV19 and TRBJ2-5; TRBD1 agrees at 7 bases. What was sequenced was peripheral blood. Written as DNA, the CDR3 is TGTGCCAGTAGTGTTTACAGGGGTAGAGGAGAGACCCAGTACTTC. It yields the protein CASSVYRGRGETQYF.